The text below deals with one T cell receptor (beta chain). Its antigen is undetermined. The entry originates in a study of cytotoxic CD8 clonotypes in ibrutinib-treated CLL. About the study: Per sample, productive templates averaged about 240,000 and productive rearrangements averaged 94,082. Study-wide points: At baseline, clonality was higher than in age-matched healthy donors and correlated with CD8+ counts.

Deletions cut 5 bases from V and 1 base from J, with 14 bases between. Germline CDR1 reads LNHDA; CDR2 reads SQIVND (reference sequence). There are 15 residues in the CDR3. Clones were read by immunoSEQ multiplex PCR, and TCRdb kept only the in-frame ones, dropping some. The sample lists tens of thousands of clones; approximately 87% were seen once. The clonotype originates from a human donor with chronic lymphocytic leukemia. The rearrangement links TRBV19 to TRBJ1-1; D is possibly TRBD1 (6 bases). Sequences were derived from PBMCs, sampled after 24 months of ibrutinib treatment. The CDR3 nucleotides read TGTGCCAGTAGTCCCGAGACAGGCCGGAACACTGAAGCTTTCTTT. Translation gives CASSPETGRNTEAFF.